This T cell receptor (beta chain) is from a study of post-analysis software for immune sequencing data. Findings and caveats of the study: Patients carried several TRBV segments more frequently than controls did, and TRBV5-6, TRBV5-1 and TRBV20-1 were among them.

Presence of unique molecular identifiers characterized the TCR beta cDNA libraries. Each CDR3 protein gets one entry after TCRdb re-called the PCR reads with MiXCR. The sample comprises hundreds of thousands of distinct CDR3 sequences, 55% to 60% of which are singletons, and 11% rests with the top ten. Details on this clonotype: Its matching antigen is unknown.

Germline V gives CDR1 SGHRS, CDR2 YFSETQ. The CDR3 has 14 residues. The V and J ends lost 4 bases and 0 bases respectively, with 10 bases between them. The sequence was collected from a girl aged 2 to 10 with multiple sclerosis. The chain combines TRBV5-1 with TRBJ1-1, with D uncertain. Sequencing was performed on blood. Here the CDR3 DNA reads TGCGCCAGCAGCCCCTTGGAAGTGAACACTGAAGCTTTCTTT. This translates into CASSPLEVNTEAFF. The variable domain in full, with the rest retrieved from reference TRBV5-1 and TRBJ1-1, is KAGVTQTPRYLIKTRGQQVTLSCSPISGHRSVSWYQQTPGQGLQFLFEYFSETQRNKGNFPGRFSGRQFSNSRSEMNVSTLELGDSALYLCASSPLEVNTEAFFGQGTRLTVV.